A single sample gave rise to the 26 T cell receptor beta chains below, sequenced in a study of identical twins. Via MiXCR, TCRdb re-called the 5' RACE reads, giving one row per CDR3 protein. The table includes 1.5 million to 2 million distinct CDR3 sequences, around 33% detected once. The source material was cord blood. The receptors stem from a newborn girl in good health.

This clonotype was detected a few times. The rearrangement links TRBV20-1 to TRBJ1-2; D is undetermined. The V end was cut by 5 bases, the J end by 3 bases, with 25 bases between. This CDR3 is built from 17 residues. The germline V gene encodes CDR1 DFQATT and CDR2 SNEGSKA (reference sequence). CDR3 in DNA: TGCAGTGCTGACTCCGGGAATAGGCCCCCGGTCGACTATGGCTACACCTTC. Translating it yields CSADSGNRPPVDYGYTF.

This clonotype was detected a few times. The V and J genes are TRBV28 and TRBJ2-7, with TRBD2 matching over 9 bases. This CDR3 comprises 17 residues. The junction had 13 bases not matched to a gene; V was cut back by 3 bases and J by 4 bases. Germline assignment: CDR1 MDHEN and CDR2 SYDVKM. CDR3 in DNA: TGTGCCAGCAGTTTTTCACTGGGCGGGAGGGCTCCGTACGAGCAGTACTTC. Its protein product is CASSFSLGGRAPYEQYF.

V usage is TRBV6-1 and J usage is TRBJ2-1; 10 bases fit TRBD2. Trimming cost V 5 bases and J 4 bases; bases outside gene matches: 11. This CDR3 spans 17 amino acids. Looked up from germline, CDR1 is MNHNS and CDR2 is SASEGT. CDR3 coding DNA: TGTGCCAGCAGTCAAAGGACTAGCGGCATTCCTTACAATGAGCAGTTCTTC. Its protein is CASSQRTSGIPYNEQFF.

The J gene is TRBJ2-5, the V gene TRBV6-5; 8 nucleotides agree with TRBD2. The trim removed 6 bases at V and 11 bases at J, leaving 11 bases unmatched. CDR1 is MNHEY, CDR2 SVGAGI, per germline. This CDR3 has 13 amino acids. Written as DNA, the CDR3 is TGTGCCAGCAGCCCCGGGAGCGGGAGTGAGCAGTACTTC. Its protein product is CASSPGSGSEQYF.

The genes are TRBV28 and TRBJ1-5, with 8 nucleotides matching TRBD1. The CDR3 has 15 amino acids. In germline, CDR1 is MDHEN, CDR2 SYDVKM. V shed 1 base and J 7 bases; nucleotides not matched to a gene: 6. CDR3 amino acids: CASSLSGQGYQPQHF. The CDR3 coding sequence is TGTGCCAGCAGTTTATCCGGACAGGGCTACCAGCCCCAGCATTTT.

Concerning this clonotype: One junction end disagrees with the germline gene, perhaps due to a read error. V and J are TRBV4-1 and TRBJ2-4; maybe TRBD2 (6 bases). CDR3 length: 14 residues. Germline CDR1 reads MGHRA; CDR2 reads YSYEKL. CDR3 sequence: CASSQASAKNIQNF. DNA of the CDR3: TGCGCCAGCAGCCAAGCTAGCGCCAAAAACATTCAGAACTTC.

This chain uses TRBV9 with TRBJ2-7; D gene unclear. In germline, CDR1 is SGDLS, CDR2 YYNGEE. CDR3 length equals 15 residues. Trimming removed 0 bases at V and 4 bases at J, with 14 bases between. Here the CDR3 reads CASSVGSVGPYEQYF. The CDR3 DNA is TGTGCCAGCAGCGTAGGATCCGTGGGTCCGTACGAGCAGTACTTC.

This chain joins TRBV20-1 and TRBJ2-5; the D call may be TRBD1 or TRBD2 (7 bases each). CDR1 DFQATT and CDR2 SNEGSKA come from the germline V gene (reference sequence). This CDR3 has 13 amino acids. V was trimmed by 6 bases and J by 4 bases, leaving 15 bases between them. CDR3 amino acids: CSASGTALETQYF. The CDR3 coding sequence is TGCAGTGCGAGCGGGACAGCCCTAGAGACCCAGTACTTC.

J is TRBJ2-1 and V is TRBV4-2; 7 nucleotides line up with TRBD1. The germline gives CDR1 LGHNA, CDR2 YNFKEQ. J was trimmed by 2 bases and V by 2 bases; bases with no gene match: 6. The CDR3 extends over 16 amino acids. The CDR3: CASSQPQGVAYNEQFF. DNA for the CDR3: TGTGCCAGCAGCCAACCCCAGGGGGTTGCCTACAATGAGCAGTTCTTC.

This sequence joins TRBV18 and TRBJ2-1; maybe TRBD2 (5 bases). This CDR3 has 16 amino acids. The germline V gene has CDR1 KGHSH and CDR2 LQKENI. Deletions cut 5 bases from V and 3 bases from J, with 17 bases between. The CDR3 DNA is TGTGCCAGCTCATCAAGGACTCGAGTCTACTACAATGAGCAGTTCTTC. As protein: CASSSRTRVYYNEQFF.

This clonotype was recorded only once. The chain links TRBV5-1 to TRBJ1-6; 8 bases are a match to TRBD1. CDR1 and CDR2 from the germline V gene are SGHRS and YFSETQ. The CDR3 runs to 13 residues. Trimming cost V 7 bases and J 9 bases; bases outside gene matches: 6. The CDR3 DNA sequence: TGCGCCAGCCGGACAGGGAGCGGTTCACCCCTCCACTTT. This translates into CASRTGSGSPLHF.

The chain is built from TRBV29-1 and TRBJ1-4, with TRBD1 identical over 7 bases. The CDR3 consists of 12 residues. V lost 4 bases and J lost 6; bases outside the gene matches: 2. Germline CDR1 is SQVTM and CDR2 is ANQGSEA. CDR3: CSVGGGDEKLFF. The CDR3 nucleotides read TGCAGCGTTGGAGGGGGCGATGAAAAACTGTTTTTT.

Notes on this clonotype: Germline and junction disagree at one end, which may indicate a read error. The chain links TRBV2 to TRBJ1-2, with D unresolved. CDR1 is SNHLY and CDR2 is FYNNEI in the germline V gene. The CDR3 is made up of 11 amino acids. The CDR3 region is CASSEARGCTF. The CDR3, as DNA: TGTGCCAGCAGTGAAGCCCGAGGCTGCACCTTC.

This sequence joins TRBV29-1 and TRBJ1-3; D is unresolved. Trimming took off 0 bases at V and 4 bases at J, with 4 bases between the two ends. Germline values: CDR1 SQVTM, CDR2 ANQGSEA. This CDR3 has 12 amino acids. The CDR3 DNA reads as TGCAGCGTTGAAGAGGGGGGAAACACCATATATTTT. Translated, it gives CSVEEGGNTIYF.

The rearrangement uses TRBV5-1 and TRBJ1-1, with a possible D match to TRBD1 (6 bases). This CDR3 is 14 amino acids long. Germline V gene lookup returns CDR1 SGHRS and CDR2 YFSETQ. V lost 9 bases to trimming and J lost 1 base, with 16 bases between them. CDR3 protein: CATREGGPNTEAFF. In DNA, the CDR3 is TGCGCCACCCGGGAGGGGGGTCCGAACACTGAAGCTTTCTTT.

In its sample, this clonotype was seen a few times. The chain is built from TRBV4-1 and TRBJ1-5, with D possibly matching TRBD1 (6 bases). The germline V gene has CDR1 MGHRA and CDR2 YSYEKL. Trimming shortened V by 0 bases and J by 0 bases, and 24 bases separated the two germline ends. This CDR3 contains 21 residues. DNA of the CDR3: TGCGCCAGCAGCCAAGATCCCTGGACAGTCGGCTACCCTTATAGCAATCAGCCCCAGCATTTT. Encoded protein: CASSQDPWTVGYPYSNQPQHF.

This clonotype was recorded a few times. CDR3 region: CASSFKGTRGTDTQYF. Here the CDR3 DNA reads TGTGCCAGCAGCTTCAAAGGGACTAGAGGGACAGATACGCAGTATTTT. The genes are TRBV7-2 and TRBJ2-3, with 8 positions matching TRBD2. Trimming removed 3 bases from V and 3 bases from J; junction bases left unmatched: 8. Germline assignment: CDR1 SGHTA and CDR2 FQGNSA. There are 16 residues in the CDR3.

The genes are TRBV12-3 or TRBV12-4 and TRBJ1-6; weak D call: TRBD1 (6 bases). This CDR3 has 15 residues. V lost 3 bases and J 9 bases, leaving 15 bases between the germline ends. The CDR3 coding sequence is TGTGCCAGCAGTTTGTGGGGGCGCGTAGGTTCACCCCTCCACTTT. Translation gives CASSLWGRVGSPLHF.

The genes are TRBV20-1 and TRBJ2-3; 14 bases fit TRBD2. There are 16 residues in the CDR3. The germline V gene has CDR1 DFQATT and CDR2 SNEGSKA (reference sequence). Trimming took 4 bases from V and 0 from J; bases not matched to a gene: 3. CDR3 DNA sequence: TGCAGTGCTACGGGACTAGCGGGGGTTAGCACAGATACGCAGTATTTT. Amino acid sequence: CSATGLAGVSTDTQYF.

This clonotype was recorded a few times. The chain's CDR3 is CASLSGQGDQPQHF. CDR3 bases: TGTGCCAGCCTATCGGGACAGGGAGATCAGCCCCAGCATTTT. The gene calls are TRBV6-1 and TRBJ1-5; 9 bases line up with TRBD1. Germline V lookup: CDR1 MNHNS, CDR2 SASEGT. With V trimmed by 8 bases and J by 5 bases, 7 bases remained unmatched. This CDR3 contains 14 residues.

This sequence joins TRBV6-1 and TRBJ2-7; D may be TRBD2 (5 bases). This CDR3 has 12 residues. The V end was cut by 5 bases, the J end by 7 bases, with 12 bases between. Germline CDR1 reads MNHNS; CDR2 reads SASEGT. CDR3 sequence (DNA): TGTGCCAGCAGTCCTCTAGCTATTGAGCAGTACTTC. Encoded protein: CASSPLAIEQYF.

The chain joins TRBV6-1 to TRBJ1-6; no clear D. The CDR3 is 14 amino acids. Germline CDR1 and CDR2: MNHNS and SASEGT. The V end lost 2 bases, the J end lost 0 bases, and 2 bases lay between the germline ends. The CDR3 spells CASSENSYNSPLHF. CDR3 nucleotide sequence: TGTGCCAGCAGTGAAAACTCCTATAATTCACCCCTCCACTTT.

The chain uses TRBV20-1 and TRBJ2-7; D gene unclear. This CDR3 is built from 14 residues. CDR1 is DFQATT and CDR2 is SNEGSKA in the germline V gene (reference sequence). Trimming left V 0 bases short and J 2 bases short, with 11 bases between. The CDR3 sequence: CSARDLRLTYEQYF. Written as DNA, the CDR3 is TGCAGTGCTAGAGATCTCCGGCTGACCTACGAGCAGTACTTC.

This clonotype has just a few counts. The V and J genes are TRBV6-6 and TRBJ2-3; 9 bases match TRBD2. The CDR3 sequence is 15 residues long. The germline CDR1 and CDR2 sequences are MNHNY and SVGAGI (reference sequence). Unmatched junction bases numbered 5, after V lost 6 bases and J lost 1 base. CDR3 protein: CASRRAGGRTDTQYF. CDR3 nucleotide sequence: TGTGCCAGCAGGCGAGCGGGGGGACGCACAGATACGCAGTATTTT.

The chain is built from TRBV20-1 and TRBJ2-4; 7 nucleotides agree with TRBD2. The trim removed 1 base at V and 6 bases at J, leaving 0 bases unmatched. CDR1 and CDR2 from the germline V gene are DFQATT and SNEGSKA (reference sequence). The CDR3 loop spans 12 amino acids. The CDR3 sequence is CSARGLANIQYF. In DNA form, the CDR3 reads TGCAGTGCTAGAGGACTAGCAAACATTCAGTACTTC.

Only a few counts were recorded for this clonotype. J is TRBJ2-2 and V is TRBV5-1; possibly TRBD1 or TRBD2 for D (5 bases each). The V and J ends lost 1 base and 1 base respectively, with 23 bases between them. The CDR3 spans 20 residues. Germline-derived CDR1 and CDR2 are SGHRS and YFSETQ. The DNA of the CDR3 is TGCGCCAGCAGCTTGACCCTCCGGGGCCTATCCCGACTGAACACCGGGGAGCTGTTTTTT. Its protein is CASSLTLRGLSRLNTGELFF.